This TCR beta chain was recorded in a study of T-cell memory formation after mild COVID-19. Across the study: TCR clusters showed largely donor specificity. Overall study findings and caveats: The authors did not confirm SARS-CoV-2 specificity of second-wave clones peaking day 37. Chiefly within CM and EM were the contracting CD4+ clones; CD8+ ones were within EMRA.

To note about this clonotype: Its antigen is undetermined.

V shed 5 bases and J shed 0 bases, with 10 bases lying between them. Germline assignment: CDR1 LNHNV and CDR2 YYDKDF (reference sequence). This CDR3 contains 15 residues. Constant-segment primers and 5'RACE yielded cDNA libraries for TCR alpha and TCR beta, each carrying sample barcodes and UMIs. TCRdb redid the calling of the 5' RACE reads with MiXCR, one entry per CDR3 protein. This sample has around 180,000 distinct CDR3 sequences, with more than 15% found just once. The genes are TRBV15 and TRBJ2-2; D gene ambiguous. The clonotype was recovered from an adult woman who had mild COVID-19 (a few samples of this study predate the infection). Cell type and time point are not known. Sequenced sample: PBMCs or a T cell subset sorted from them (not recorded which). The CDR3 DNA reads as TGTGCCACCAGCCCCCGGGCGGCGAACACCGGGGAGCTGTTTTTT. This gives the protein CATSPRAANTGELFF.